This entry features one TCR beta chain sequence. This sample is drawn from a study of blood T cell repertoires in COVID-19. Turning to the study itself: Acute and convalescent COVID-19 specimens originated in the United States, Italy and Spain. In each case, the material was cDNA or gDNA derived from T cells, B-cell-depleted T cells, or PBMCs.

As originally analysed: Estimates of nucleated cell counts were drawn from the amplification of reference gene primers. Profiling relied on immunoSEQ multiplex PCR, and the TCRdb table lists in-frame clones only, not all of them. That table is the source of V, J and clone size, and D and trimming were worked out from the DNA. The table lists roughly 290,000 clones, around 89% of them singletons. Trimming at V came to 5 bases and at J to 6 bases, leaving 7 bases not matched to a gene. This CDR3 has 14 amino acids. CDR1 and CDR2 from the germline V gene are MNHNY and SVGAGI (reference sequence). The sequence came from a man younger than 40 with acute or convalescent COVID-19. V usage is TRBV6-6 and J usage is TRBJ1-5, with 7 bases aligning to TRBD1. Sequenced sample: peripheral blood. The CDR3 spells CASSTQTGFQPQHF. CDR3 nucleotide sequence: TGTGCCAGCAGTACACAGACAGGGTTTCAGCCCCAGCATTTT.